The rows below give T cell receptor beta chains drawn from one sample of a study of spatial heterogeneity in lung cancer. TCRdb analysed the 5' RACE reads with MiXCR anew, one entry per CDR3 protein. The data show 5,500 to 6,000 distinct CDR3 sequences, with roughly 16% seen just once and roughly 15% held by the top ten. Sequencing was performed on lung tumor tissue, taken at surgery. These receptors were collected from a male donor with early-stage non-small cell lung cancer. Each CDR3 is given with its conserved first and last residue. A D gene is named only where the DNA matches it firmly. Clone sizes are given selectively: once, few, many, or a class where the clone is expanded.

J gene: TRBJ1-2; V gene: TRBV29-1; clone size: many; D gene: TRBD1; CDR3 DNA: TGCAGCGCCCCAACCGGGACAGGCTATGGCTACACCTTC; CDR3 protein: CSAPTGTGYGYTF
J gene: TRBJ2-7; V gene: TRBV28; clone size: many; D gene: TRBD1; CDR3 DNA: TGTGCCAGCAGCCGGACAGGGGGTTACGAGCAGTACTTC; CDR3 protein: CASSRTGGYEQYF
J gene: TRBJ1-2; V gene: TRBV29-1; clone size: few; D gene: TRBD1; CDR3 DNA: TGCAGCGTTGAGACAGGGGTCTGGAGATATGGCTACACCTTC; CDR3 protein: CSVETGVWRYGYTF
J gene: TRBJ2-5; V gene: TRBV6-2/TRBV6-3; clone size: many; D gene: TRBD2; CDR3 DNA: TGTGCCAGCAGTTACTCGACTAGCGGGGACCAAGAGACCCAGTACTTC; CDR3 protein: CASSYSTSGDQETQYF
J gene: TRBJ1-6; V gene: TRBV28; clone size: many; D gene: TRBD1; CDR3 DNA: TGTGCCAGCAGTTTCGGCAGGGGGGGGAATTCACCCCTCCACTTT; CDR3 protein: CASSFGRGGNSPLHF
J gene: TRBJ2-4; V gene: TRBV21-1; clone size: medium-sized; D gene: -; CDR3 DNA: TGTGCCAGCAGCCCGCAAACCTGTGGCGGTGGACTAGCCAAAAACATTCAGTACTTC; CDR3 protein: CASSPQTCGGGLAKNIQYF
J gene: TRBJ2-1; V gene: TRBV7-2; clone size: -; D gene: TRBD1; CDR3 DNA: TGTGCCAGCAGCTCCCGGGACAGCGGATACAATGAGCAGTTCTTC; CDR3 protein: CASSSRDSGYNEQFF
J gene: TRBJ2-1; V gene: TRBV11-2; clone size: -; D gene: TRBD2; CDR3 DNA: TGTGCCAGCAGCTCCTCTTGGGGGGGAAGCAATGAGCAGTTCTTC; CDR3 protein: CASSSSWGGSNEQFF
J gene: TRBJ2-3; V gene: TRBV7-9; clone size: few; D gene: TRBD2; CDR3 DNA: TGTGCCAGCAGCTTCGCGGGACTAGCTATCTCAGATACGCAGTATTTT; CDR3 protein: CASSFAGLAISDTQYF
J gene: TRBJ1-1; V gene: TRBV20-1; clone size: medium-sized; D gene: -; CDR3 DNA: TGCAGTGCACCGTCGGGGGCCACTGAAGCTTTCTTT; CDR3 protein: CSAPSGATEAFF
J gene: TRBJ2-2; V gene: TRBV6-1; clone size: -; D gene: -; CDR3 DNA: TGTGCCAGCAGTGCTTTACAGGGAATTAACACCGGGGAGCTGTTTTTT; CDR3 protein: CASSALQGINTGELFF
J gene: TRBJ1-1; V gene: TRBV12-3/TRBV12-4; clone size: few; D gene: -; CDR3 DNA: TGTGCCAATTCATCCCCTGCGGGCCCGAACACTGAAGCTTTCTTT; CDR3 protein: CANSSPAGPNTEAFF
J gene: TRBJ1-5; V gene: TRBV27; clone size: few; D gene: -; CDR3 DNA: TGTGCCAGCAGTTTTGAGGGGGAGCATCAGCCCCAGCATTTT; CDR3 protein: CASSFEGEHQPQHF
J gene: TRBJ2-5; V gene: TRBV28; clone size: medium-sized; D gene: -; CDR3 DNA: TGTGCCAGCAGTGGGGAGGAGACCCAGTACTTC; CDR3 protein: CASSGEETQYF
J gene: TRBJ2-3; V gene: TRBV20-1; clone size: few; D gene: -; CDR3 DNA: TGCAGTGCTAGTAGACAGTCCACAGATACGCAGTATTTT; CDR3 protein: CSASRQSTDTQYF
J gene: TRBJ2-2; V gene: TRBV10-2; clone size: -; D gene: TRBD2; CDR3 DNA: TGCGCCAGCAGACTAGCGGGGGAAGGCGGGGAGCTGTTTTTT; CDR3 protein: CASRLAGEGGELFF
J gene: TRBJ2-7; V gene: TRBV14; clone size: -; D gene: TRBD1; CDR3 DNA: TGTGCCAGCAGCCGCCGGCCGGGACAGGGGTCTTCGTACGAGCAGTACTTC; CDR3 protein: CASSRRPGQGSSYEQYF